Below, 5 T cell receptor beta chains from the same sample are listed, as sequenced in a study of T cells in Graves' hyperthyroidism and ophthalmopathy. RNA transcripts served as the template for amplifying TCR beta CDR3 regions. TCR CDR3 regions were first amplified by RT-PCR with HTBI primers. Each CDR3 protein is one row after TCRdb ran MiXCR on the multiplex PCR reads. Of more than 300,000 distinct CDR3 sequences listed, about 15% were seen once; the top ten hold more than 9.5%. Sequenced: blood. The receptor source for this set is an older woman with Graves' hyperthyroidism.

This clonotype was recorded at least ten times. The chain uses TRBV12-3 or TRBV12-4 and TRBJ2-4; D unresolved. There are 15 residues in the CDR3. The V and J ends lost 7 bases and 2 bases respectively, with 15 bases between them. CDR3 nucleotide sequence: TGTGCCAGCACCCCCGGCCCGAGGCCCAAAAACATTCAGTACTTC. This gives the protein CASTPGPRPKNIQYF.

In regard to this clonotype: A much larger clone lies a single base off, so this may be a read error. This sequence joins TRBV6-2 or TRBV6-3 and TRBJ2-3; 13 bases align to TRBD2. The CDR3 loop spans 16 amino acids. Losses at the gene ends were 10 bases for V and 1 base for J; bases not matched to a gene: 8. Germline V gene sequence: CDR1 MNHEY, CDR2 SVGEGT. The CDR3 protein is CATVGTSGVGTDTQYF. CDR3 coding DNA: TGTGCCACCGTAGGGACTAGCGGGGTGGGCACAGATACGCAGTATTTT.

The rearrangement joins TRBV7-9 to TRBJ1-1; the D is unclear. This CDR3 is built from 13 residues. Germline V gene data show CDR1 as SEHNR and CDR2 as FQNEAQ (reference sequence). Trimming removed 3 bases at V and 1 base at J, with 6 bases between. Written as DNA, the CDR3 is TGTGCCAGCAGCTTTGAGGCGAACACTGAAGCTTTCTTT. The encoded protein is CASSFEANTEAFF.

In this sample, this clonotype turned up many times. The chain couples TRBV11-1 to TRBJ2-1, with D perhaps given as TRBD1 or TRBD2 (5 bases each). CDR3 length: 15 amino acids. In germline, CDR1 is SGHAT, CDR2 FQDESV (reference sequence). V gave up 5 bases and J gave up 4 bases, with 15 bases separating them. CDR3 amino acids: CASSPRDPTYNEQFF. CDR3 in DNA: TGTGCCAGCAGCCCCCGGGACCCCACTTACAATGAGCAGTTCTTC.

This clonotype was observed many times. The V and J genes are TRBV9 and TRBJ2-5, with D perhaps matching TRBD1 (6 bases). Trimming pared 4 bases from V and 9 bases from J, leaving 16 bases between. The CDR3 runs to 13 residues. Looked up from germline, CDR1 is SGDLS and CDR2 is YYNGEE. The CDR3 protein is CASSTGTQGPQYF. CDR3 in DNA: TGTGCCAGCAGCACCGGGACCCAGGGGCCCCAGTACTTC.